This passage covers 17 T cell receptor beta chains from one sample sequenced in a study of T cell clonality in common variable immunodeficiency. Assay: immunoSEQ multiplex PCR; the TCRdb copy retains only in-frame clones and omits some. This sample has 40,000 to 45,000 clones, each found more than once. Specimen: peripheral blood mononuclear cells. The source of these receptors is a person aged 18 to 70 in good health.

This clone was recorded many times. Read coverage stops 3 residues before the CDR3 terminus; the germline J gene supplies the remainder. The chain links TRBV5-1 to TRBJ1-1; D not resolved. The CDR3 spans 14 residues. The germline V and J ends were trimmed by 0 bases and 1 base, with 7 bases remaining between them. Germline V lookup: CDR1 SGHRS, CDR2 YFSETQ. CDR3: CASSLVSGNTEAFF. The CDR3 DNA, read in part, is TGCGCCAGCAGCTTGGTTTCCGGGAACACTGAA. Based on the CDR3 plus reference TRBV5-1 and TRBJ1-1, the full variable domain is KAGVTQTPRYLIKTRGQQVTLSCSPISGHRSVSWYQQTPGQGLQFLFEYFSETQRNKGNFPGRFSGRQFSNSRSEMNVSTLELGDSALYLCASSLVSGNTEAFFGQGTRLTVV.

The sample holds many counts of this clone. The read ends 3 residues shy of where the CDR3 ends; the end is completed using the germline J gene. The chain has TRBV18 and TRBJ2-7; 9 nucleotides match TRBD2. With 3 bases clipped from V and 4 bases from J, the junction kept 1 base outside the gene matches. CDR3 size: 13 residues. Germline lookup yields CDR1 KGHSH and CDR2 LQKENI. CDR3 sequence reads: CASSPTSGYEQYF. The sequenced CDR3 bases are TGTGCCAGCTCACCGACTAGCGGTTACGAG. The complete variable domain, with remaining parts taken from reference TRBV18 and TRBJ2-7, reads NAGVMQNPRHLVRRRGQEARLRCSPMKGHSHVYWYRQLPEEGLKFMVYLQKENIIDESGMPKERFSAEFPKEGPSILRIQQVVRGDSAAYFCASSPTSGYEQYFGPGTRLTVT.

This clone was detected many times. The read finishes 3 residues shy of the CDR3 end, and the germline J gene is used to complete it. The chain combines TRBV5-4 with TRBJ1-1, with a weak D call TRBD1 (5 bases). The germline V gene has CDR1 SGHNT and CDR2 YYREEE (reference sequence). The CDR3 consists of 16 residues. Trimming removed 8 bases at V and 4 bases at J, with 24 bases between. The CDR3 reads CASTKAGGLGVTEAFF. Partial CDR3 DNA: TGTGCCAGTACAAAAGCGGGAGGCCTAGGGGTCACTGAA.

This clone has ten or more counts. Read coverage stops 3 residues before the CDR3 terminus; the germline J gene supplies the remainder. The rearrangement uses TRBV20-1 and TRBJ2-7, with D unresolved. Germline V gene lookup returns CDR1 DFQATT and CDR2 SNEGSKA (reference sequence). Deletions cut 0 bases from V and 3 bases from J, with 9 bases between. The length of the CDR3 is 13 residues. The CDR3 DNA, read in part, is TGCAGTGCTAGAGATACAACCGACTACGAG. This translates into CSARDTTDYE. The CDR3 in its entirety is CSARDTTDYEQYF.

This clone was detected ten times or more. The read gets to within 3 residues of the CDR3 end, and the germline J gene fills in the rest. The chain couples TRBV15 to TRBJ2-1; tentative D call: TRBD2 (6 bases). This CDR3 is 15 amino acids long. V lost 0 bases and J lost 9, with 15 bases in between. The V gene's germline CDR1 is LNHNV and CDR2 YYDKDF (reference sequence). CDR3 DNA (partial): TGTGCCACCAGCAGAGATCCGGGACTTAATATTGAG. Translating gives CATSRDPGLNIE. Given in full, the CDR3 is CATSRDPGLNIEQFF. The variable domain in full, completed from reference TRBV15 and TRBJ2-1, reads DAMVIQNPRYQVTQFGKPVTLSCSQTLNHNVMYWYQQKSSQAPKLLFHYYDKDFNNEADTPDNFQSRRPNTSFCFLDIRSPGLGDTAMYLCATSRDPGLNIEQFFGPGTRLTVL.

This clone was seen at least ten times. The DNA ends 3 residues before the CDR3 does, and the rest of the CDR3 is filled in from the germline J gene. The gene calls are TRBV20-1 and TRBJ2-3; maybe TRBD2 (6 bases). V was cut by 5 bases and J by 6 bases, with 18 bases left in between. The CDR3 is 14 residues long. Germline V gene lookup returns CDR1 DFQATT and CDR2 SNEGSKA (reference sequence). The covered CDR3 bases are TGCAGTGCTCTCCCCGGGGGTATAGGGGATACG. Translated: CSALPGGIGDT. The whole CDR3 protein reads CSALPGGIGDTQYF.

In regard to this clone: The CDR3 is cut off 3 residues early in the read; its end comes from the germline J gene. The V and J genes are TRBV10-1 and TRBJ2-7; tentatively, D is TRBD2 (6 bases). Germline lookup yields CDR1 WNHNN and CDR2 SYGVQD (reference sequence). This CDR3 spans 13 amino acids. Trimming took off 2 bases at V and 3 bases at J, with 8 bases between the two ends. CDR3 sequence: CASSEVSGYEQYF. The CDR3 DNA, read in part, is TGCGCCAGCAGTGAGGTTAGCGGCTACGAG.

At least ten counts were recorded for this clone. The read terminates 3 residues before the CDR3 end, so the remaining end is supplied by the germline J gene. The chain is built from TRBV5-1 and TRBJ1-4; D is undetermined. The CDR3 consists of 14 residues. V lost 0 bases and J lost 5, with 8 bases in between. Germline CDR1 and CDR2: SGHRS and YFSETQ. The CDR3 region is CASSLASSNEKLFF. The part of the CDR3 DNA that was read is TGCGCCAGCAGCTTGGCCAGTTCAAATGAAAAA.

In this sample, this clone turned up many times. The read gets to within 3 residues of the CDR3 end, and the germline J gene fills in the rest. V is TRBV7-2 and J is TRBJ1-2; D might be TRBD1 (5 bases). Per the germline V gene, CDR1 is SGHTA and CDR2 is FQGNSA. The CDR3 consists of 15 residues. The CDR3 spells CASSLISAGLGGYTF. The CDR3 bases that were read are TGTGCCAGCAGCTTAATCTCTGCAGGGCTAGGCGGC.

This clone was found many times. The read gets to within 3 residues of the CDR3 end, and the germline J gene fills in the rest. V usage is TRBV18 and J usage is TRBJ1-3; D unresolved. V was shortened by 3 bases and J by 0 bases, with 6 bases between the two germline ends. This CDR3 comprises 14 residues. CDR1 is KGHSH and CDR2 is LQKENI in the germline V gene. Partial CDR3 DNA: TGTGCCAGCTCACCGTCCCACTCTGGAAACACC. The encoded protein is CASSPSHSGNT. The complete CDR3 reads CASSPSHSGNTIYF.

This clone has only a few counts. The CDR3 loop reads CASSQFGLGETQYF. CDR3 DNA (partial): TGTGCCAGCTCACAATTCGGGTTAGGAGAGACC. The rearrangement joins TRBV18 to TRBJ2-5; D gene uncertain. The sequence runs out 3 residues before the end of the CDR3; the remainder is reconstructed from the germline J gene. This CDR3 comprises 14 residues. CDR1 KGHSH and CDR2 LQKENI come from the germline V gene. Trimming shortened V by 4 bases and J by 4 bases, and 13 bases separated the two germline ends.

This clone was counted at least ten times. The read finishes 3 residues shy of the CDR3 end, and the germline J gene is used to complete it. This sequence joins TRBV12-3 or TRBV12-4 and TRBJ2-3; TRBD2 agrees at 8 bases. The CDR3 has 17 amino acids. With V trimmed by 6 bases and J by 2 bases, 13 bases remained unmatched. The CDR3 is CASSPGGGTRDTDTQYF. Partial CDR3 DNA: TGTGCCAGCAGCCCCGGGGGTGGGACTAGGGACACAGATACG.

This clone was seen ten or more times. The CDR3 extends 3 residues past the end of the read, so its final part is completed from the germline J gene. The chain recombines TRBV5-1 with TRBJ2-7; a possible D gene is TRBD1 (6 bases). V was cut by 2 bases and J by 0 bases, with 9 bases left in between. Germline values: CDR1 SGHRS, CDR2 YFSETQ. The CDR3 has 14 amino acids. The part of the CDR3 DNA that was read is TGCGCCAGCAGCTTTTTGGGGGCCTCCTACGAG. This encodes CASSFLGASYE. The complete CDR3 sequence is CASSFLGASYEQYF. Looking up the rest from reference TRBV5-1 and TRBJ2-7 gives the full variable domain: KAGVTQTPRYLIKTRGQQVTLSCSPISGHRSVSWYQQTPGQGLQFLFEYFSETQRNKGNFPGRFSGRQFSNSRSEMNVSTLELGDSALYLCASSFLGASYEQYFGPGTRLTVT.

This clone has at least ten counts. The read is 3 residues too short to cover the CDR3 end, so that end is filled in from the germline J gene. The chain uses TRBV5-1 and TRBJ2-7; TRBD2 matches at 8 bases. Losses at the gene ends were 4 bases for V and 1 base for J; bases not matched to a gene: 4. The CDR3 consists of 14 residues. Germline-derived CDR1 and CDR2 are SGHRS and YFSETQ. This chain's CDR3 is CASSDTGGSYEQYF. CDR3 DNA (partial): TGCGCCAGCAGCGACACGGGGGGGTCCTACGAG.

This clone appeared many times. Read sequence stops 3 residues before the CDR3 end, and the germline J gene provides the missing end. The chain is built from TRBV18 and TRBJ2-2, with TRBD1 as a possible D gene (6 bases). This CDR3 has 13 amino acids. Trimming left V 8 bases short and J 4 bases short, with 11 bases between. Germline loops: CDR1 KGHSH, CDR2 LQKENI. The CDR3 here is CASEGTLTGELFF. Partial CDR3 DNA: TGTGCCAGCGAGGGGACACTCACCGGGGAG.

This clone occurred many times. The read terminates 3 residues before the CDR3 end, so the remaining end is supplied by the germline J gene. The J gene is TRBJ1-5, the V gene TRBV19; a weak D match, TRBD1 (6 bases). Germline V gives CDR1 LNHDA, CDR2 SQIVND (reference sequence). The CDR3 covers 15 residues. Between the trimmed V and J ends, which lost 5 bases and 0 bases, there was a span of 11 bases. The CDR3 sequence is CASSWDTDSNQPQHF. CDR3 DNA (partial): TGTGCCAGTAGTTGGGACACCGATAGCAATCAGCCC. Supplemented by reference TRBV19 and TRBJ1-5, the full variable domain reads DGGITQSPKYLFRKEGQNVTLSCEQNLNHDAMYWYRQDPGQGLRLIYYSQIVNDFQKGDIAEGYSVSREKKESFPLTVTSAQKNPTAFYLCASSWDTDSNQPQHFGDGTRLSIL.

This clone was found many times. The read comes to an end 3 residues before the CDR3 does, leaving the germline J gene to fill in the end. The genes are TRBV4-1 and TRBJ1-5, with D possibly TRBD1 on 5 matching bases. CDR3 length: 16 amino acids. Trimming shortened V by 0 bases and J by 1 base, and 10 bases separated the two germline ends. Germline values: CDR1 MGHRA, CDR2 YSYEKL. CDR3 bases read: TGCGCCAGCAGCCAAGATTGGGGGGTGAGCAATCAGCCC. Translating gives CASSQDWGVSNQP. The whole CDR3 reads CASSQDWGVSNQPQHF.